Shown below are 18 T cell receptor beta chains from a single sample sequenced in a study of blood T cells in healthy people across ages. It was with a sample-barcoded 5' primer and a J-beta primer mix that a second PCR of about 6 to 12 cycles was run. TCRdb fed the 5' RACE reads into MiXCR, producing one record per CDR3 protein. The table records over a million distinct CDR3 sequences, approximately 43% of them present only once. The specimen was blood. The receptors come from a woman aged 18 to 35 in good health.

The chain couples TRBV18 to TRBJ2-2; D tentatively fits TRBD1 or TRBD2 (5 bases each). The V gene's germline CDR1 is KGHSH and CDR2 LQKENI. V lost 5 bases to trimming and J lost 0 bases, with 13 bases between them. CDR3 size: 16 residues. In DNA form, the CDR3 reads TGTGCCAGCTCAACCCAGAGGGGACCGAACACCGGGGAGCTGTTTTTT. This sequence encodes CASSTQRGPNTGELFF.

The chain has TRBV29-1 and TRBJ2-1; either TRBD1 or TRBD2 may fit D (5 bases each). CDR3 length: 14 amino acids. Trimming removed 6 bases from V and 4 bases from J, with 16 bases in between. In germline, CDR1 is SQVTM, CDR2 ANQGSEA. The CDR3 nucleotides are TGCAGCGTGGGGGTTCATCCCCAATACAATGAGCAGTTCTTC. This gives the protein CSVGVHPQYNEQFF.

This clonotype occurred a few times. The genes are TRBV6-5 and TRBJ2-4; 12 bases map to TRBD2. V gave up 2 bases and J gave up 0 bases; unmatched junction bases: 2. This CDR3 region has 17 residues. Germline CDR1 and CDR2: MNHEY and SVGAGI. In nucleotides, the CDR3 is TGTGCCAGCAGTTACGGACTAGCGGGGTTAGCCAAAAACATTCAGTACTTC. The encoded protein is CASSYGLAGLAKNIQYF.

The chain employs TRBV4-3 and TRBJ1-1; 9 nucleotides align to TRBD1. The germline CDR1 and CDR2 sequences are LGHNA and YSLEER. This CDR3 region has 16 residues. V shed 1 base, J shed 3 bases, and the junction held 6 bases outside the gene matches. The CDR3 region is CASSQVFRDRDTEAFF. DNA of the CDR3: TGCGCCAGCAGCCAAGTTTTCCGGGACAGGGACACTGAAGCTTTCTTT.

The rearrangement joins TRBV20-1 to TRBJ1-5, with a possible D match to TRBD1 (6 bases). V lost 2 bases to trimming and J lost 0 bases, with 11 bases between them. Germline-derived CDR1 and CDR2 are DFQATT and SNEGSKA (reference sequence). This CDR3 is built from 15 residues. The CDR3 DNA follows: TGCAGTGCTAGACCTACAGGGCATAGCAATCAGCCCCAGCATTTT. This codes for CSARPTGHSNQPQHF.

This clonotype appeared a few times. The gene calls are TRBV7-4 and TRBJ2-7; 8 bases are shared with TRBD1. Germline trimming cut 0 bases from V and 0 bases from J; bases unmatched to any gene: 22. The CDR3 spans 22 residues. Germline CDR1 SGHVT, CDR2 SQSDAQ. CDR3 nucleotide sequence: TGTGCCAGCAGCTTAGCCTCCGGGACAGGTCCATTAATTTCGGGACCCTCCTACGAGCAGTACTTC. Amino acid sequence: CASSLASGTGPLISGPSYEQYF. Complete variable domain (other parts from reference TRBV7-4 and TRBJ2-7): GAGVSQSPRYKVAKRGRDVALRCDSISGHVTLYWYRQTLGQGSEVLTYSQSDAQRDKSGRPSGRFSAERPERSVSTLKIQRTEQGDSAVYLCASSLASGTGPLISGPSYEQYFGPGTRLTVT.

The J gene is TRBJ1-4, the V gene TRBV4-1; maybe TRBD1 (6 bases). Germline lookup yields CDR1 MGHRA and CDR2 YSYEKL. The length of the CDR3 is 19 residues. V was trimmed by 3 bases and J by 0 bases, leaving 20 bases between them. CDR3 in amino acids: CASSQRQALFSPTNEKLFF. CDR3 sequence (DNA): TGCGCCAGCAGCCAGAGACAGGCCCTATTTTCCCCAACTAATGAAAAACTGTTTTTT.

This chain joins TRBV5-5 and TRBJ2-5, with 8 bases lining up with TRBD1. V shed 5 bases and J 3 bases; nucleotides not matched to a gene: 6. In germline, CDR1 is SGHKS, CDR2 YYEKEE (reference sequence). This CDR3 is 14 amino acids long. CDR3 amino acids: CASRRVTGEETQYF. CDR3 sequence (DNA): TGTGCCAGCAGGAGGGTGACAGGGGAAGAGACCCAGTACTTC.

The chain uses TRBV6-5 and TRBJ2-1; 8 nucleotides line up with TRBD1. The CDR3 loop spans 15 amino acids. Per the germline V gene, CDR1 is MNHEY and CDR2 is SVGAGI. V lost 5 bases to trimming and J lost 4 bases; unmatched junction nucleotides: 7. CDR3 sequence: CASSDTGGNYNEQFF. CDR3 DNA sequence: TGTGCCAGCAGTGATACAGGGGGAAATTACAATGAGCAGTTCTTC.

This sequence joins TRBV27 and TRBJ2-5; 12 bases are a match to TRBD2. The J call may be incorrect, as the DNA end agrees better with TRBJ2-7. The CDR3 loop spans 14 amino acids. CDR1 and CDR2 (germline): MNHEY, SMNVEV (reference sequence). CDR3 in amino acids: CASSATSGSFEQYF. DNA for the CDR3: TGTGCCAGCAGCGCGACTAGCGGGAGTTTCGAGCAGTACTTC.

This clonotype was picked up a small number of times. This chain uses TRBV12-3 or TRBV12-4 with TRBJ2-4, with D maybe TRBD2 (6 bases). V was clipped by 3 bases and J by 3 bases, with 9 bases between them. The CDR3 spans 14 residues. CDR3 in amino acids: CASSFGGHKNIQYF. Here the CDR3 DNA reads TGTGCCAGCAGTTTCGGAGGGCACAAAAACATTCAGTACTTC.

The chain combines TRBV5-1 with TRBJ1-1; D gene ambiguous. Deletions cut 0 bases from V and 6 bases from J, with 12 bases between. The CDR3 runs to 14 residues. Per the germline V gene, CDR1 is SGHRS and CDR2 is YFSETQ. The CDR3 spells CASSLVVGGAEAFF. CDR3 nucleotides: TGCGCCAGCAGCTTGGTTGTCGGTGGAGCTGAAGCTTTCTTT.

The chain couples TRBV29-1 to TRBJ1-1; 8 positions match TRBD1. The V segment lost 1 base and the J segment 3 bases; nucleotides outside the gene matches: 4. The CDR3 is 14 amino acids. CDR1 and CDR2 (germline): SQVTM, ANQGSEA. CDR3 sequence: CSVEVGQGDTEAFF. The CDR3, as DNA: TGCAGCGTTGAAGTAGGACAGGGAGACACTGAAGCTTTCTTT.

This clonotype was observed a few times. This chain joins TRBV7-2 and TRBJ2-3; maybe TRBD1 (6 bases). Germline CDR1 and CDR2: SGHTA and FQGNSA. The CDR3 sequence is 17 residues long. V lost 2 bases, J lost 0 bases, and 15 bases lay in between. The CDR3 sequence is CASSLYQGSTSTDTQYF. In DNA, the CDR3 is TGTGCCAGCAGCTTATATCAGGGGTCAACTAGCACAGATACGCAGTATTTT.

V and J are TRBV25-1 and TRBJ1-4, with D possibly matching TRBD1 (6 bases). The V gene's germline CDR1 is MGHDK and CDR2 SYGVNS. This CDR3 is 15 amino acids long. Trimming took off 1 base at V and 14 bases at J, with 20 bases between the two ends. The CDR3: CASSEWDPMTGGLFF. The CDR3 region has the DNA TGTGCCAGCAGTGAATGGGACCCGATGACAGGCGGGCTGTTTTTT.

This chain uses TRBV3-1 with TRBJ2-1; a possible D gene is TRBD2 (6 bases). Germline V gene sequence: CDR1 LGHDT, CDR2 YNNKEL (reference sequence). V was cut by 4 bases and J by 7 bases, with 14 bases left in between. The CDR3 consists of 14 residues. CDR3 bases: TGTGCCAGCAGCCGTTACGGGGGACTTAATGAGCAGTTCTTC. It yields the protein CASSRYGGLNEQFF.

This clonotype was counted only a few times. The chain links TRBV24-1 to TRBJ2-1; D unresolved. Trimming shortened V by 3 bases and J by 8 bases, and 4 bases separated the two germline ends. This CDR3 has 11 amino acids. From germline, CDR1 is KGHDR and CDR2 SFDVKD. The DNA for the CDR3 is TGTGCCACCAGTGATGGGGATGAGCAGTTCTTC. This gives the protein CATSDGDEQFF.

This clonotype occurred many times. This sequence may be a read error, since a much larger clone differs from it by one base. The chain uses TRBV5-1 and TRBJ2-7; 9 bases line up with TRBD2. The trim removed 3 bases at V and 7 bases at J, leaving 8 bases unmatched. CDR3 length: 14 residues. In germline, CDR1 is SGHRS, CDR2 YFSETQ. CDR3 bases: TGCGCCAGCAGCTGGGGACTAGCTCCGGGTGAGCAGTACTTC. Translated, it gives CASSWGLAPGEQYF.